Given below is one T cell receptor (beta chain) in context. Its antigen is currently unknown. The sample comes from a study of T cells after posttransplantation cyclophosphamide. Per the germline V gene, CDR1 is LNHDA and CDR2 is SQIVND (reference sequence). V gave up 0 bases and J gave up 11 bases, with 16 bases separating them. The length of the CDR3 is 14 residues. Profiling relied on immunoSEQ multiplex PCR, and the TCRdb table lists in-frame clones only, not all of them. This table has about 66,000 clones, just over 90% appearing once. Whole-study findings and limits: Recipient CMV seropositivity and CMV reactivation strongly tracked TRB clonality. Skin or GI-infiltrating T cells shared few TRB sequences with blood.

The sample was PBMCs. The chain couples TRBV19 to TRBJ1-2; no firm D call. The receptor was isolated from a woman aged 25 to 45 in good health and a related stem cell transplant donor. The CDR3 DNA follows: TGTGCCAGTAGTATAGACCCGGGGTCTTTGCGATACACCTTC. This codes for CASSIDPGSLRYTF. Complete variable domain (other parts from reference TRBV19 and TRBJ1-2): DGGITQSPKYLFRKEGQNVTLSCEQNLNHDAMYWYRQDPGQGLRLIYYSQIVNDFQKGDIAEGYSVSREKKESFPLTVTSAQKNPTAFYLCASSIDPGSLRYTFGSGTRLTVV.